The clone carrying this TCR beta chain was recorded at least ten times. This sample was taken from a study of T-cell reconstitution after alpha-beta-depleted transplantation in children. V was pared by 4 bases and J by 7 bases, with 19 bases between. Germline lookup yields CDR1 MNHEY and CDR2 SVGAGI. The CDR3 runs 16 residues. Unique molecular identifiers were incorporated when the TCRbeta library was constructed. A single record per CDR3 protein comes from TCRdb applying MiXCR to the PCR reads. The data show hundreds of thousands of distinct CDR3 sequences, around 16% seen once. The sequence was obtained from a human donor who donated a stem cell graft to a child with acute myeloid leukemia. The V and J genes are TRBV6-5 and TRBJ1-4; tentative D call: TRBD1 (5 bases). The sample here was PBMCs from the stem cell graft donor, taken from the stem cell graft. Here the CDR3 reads CASSSYQGDGGEKLFF. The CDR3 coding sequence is TGTGCCAGCAGTTCATACCAGGGTGACGGGGGTGAAAAACTGTTTTTT.